A selection of T cell receptor beta chains follows, all from one sample in a study of cytotoxic CD8 clonotypes in ibrutinib-treated CLL. Here immunoSEQ multiplex PCR was the method, and the copy in TCRdb shows in-frame clones only, minus some. The profile shows about 29,000 clones, approximately 71% of them singletons. Sequencing used PBMCs, obtained after 24 months of ibrutinib treatment. Receptors originate from a human donor with chronic lymphocytic leukemia. The CDR3 runs from the conserved cysteine through the conserved F or W. D genes are given only for firm matches. Size tells how often a clone was seen (once, few, many) or the class of an expanded clone, and some rows leave it out.

>.|.|TRBJ2-7|TRBV5-8
TGTGCCAGCAACCACCCCAGGAGGGGTCTGAACGAGCAGTACTTC
CASNHPRRGLNEQYF
>.|.|TRBJ1-1|TRBV29-1
TGCAGCGTTGATCTGGGGCCTTATGCTGAAGCTTTCTTT
CSVDLGPYAEAFF
>.|.|TRBJ2-6|TRBV6-6
TGTGCCAGCAGTACGCTAGGGGCTGGGGCCAACGTCCTGACTTTC
CASSTLGAGANVLTF
>.|.|TRBJ1-2|TRBV27
TGTGCCAGCAGTTTTAGGCAGGGGACCTACACCTTC
CASSFRQGTYTF
>.|TRBD1|TRBJ1-1|TRBV6-5
TGTGCCAGCAGCCCCCCCGGGACAGTGAACACTGAAGCTTTCTTT
CASSPPGTVNTEAFF
>.|.|TRBJ2-7|TRBV28
TGTGCCAGCAGTTTATCACAGGGGAGGAACGAGCAGTACTTC
CASSLSQGRNEQYF
>.|.|TRBJ1-2|TRBV28
TGTGCCAGCACCGACGGGGGGGCTCGGTATGGCTACACCTTC
CASTDGGARYGYTF
>once|.|TRBJ2-7|TRBV30
TGTGCCTGGAGTGACGGACAAGAGATGGAGTACTTC
CAWSDGQEMEYF
>few|TRBD1|TRBJ2-4|TRBV5-1
TGCGCCAGTCCGGGAACAGGGGATGATGAGGACAAAAACATTCAGTACTTC
CASPGTGDDEDKNIQYF
>.|TRBD2|TRBJ2-5|TRBV2
TGTGCCAGCAGTCCCGGACTAGCGGGGGGAGAGACCCAGTACTTC
CASSPGLAGGETQYF
>.|TRBD2|TRBJ2-2|TRBV11-2
TGTGCCAGCAGCTTAACCAGCGGGGGCCTCTGGACCGGGGAGCTGTTTTTT
CASSLTSGGLWTGELFF
>.|TRBD1|TRBJ2-7|TRBV5-8
TGTGCCAGCAGCTTTCAGGGGGCCTCCTACGAGCAGTACTTC
CASSFQGASYEQYF
>.|.|TRBJ2-3|TRBV21-1
TGTGCCACCACTAGACCGGGGGAGAGCACAGATACGCAGTATTTT
CATTRPGESTDTQYF
>.|TRBD1|TRBJ1-3|TRBV13
TGTGCCAGCAGCAACACAGGGGCTGGTGGAAACACCATATATTTT
CASSNTGAGGNTIYF
>.|TRBD2|TRBJ2-5|TRBV19
TGTGCCAGCAGCGGGGGCCCGCTTTCATGGACCCAGTACTTC
CASSGGPLSWTQYF
>.|TRBD1|TRBJ1-1|TRBV4-1
TGCGCCAGCAGCCGCCGGACAGGGGTTGCTGAAGCTTTCTTT
CASSRRTGVAEAFF
>.|TRBD2|TRBJ2-1|TRBV2
TGTGCCAGCAGGGGAGCGGGGGCGCTCGGTGAGCAGTTCTTC
CASRGAGALGEQFF
>once|.|TRBJ2-5|TRBV6-1
TGTGCCAGCAGTGAAAGGTTGGAGACCCAGTACTTC
CASSERLETQYF
>.|.|TRBJ1-2|TRBV28
TGTGCCAGCAGTTTTTTGCGTCGGCAGAACCTCGCAGACTATGGCTACACCTTC
CASSFLRRQNLADYGYTF
>.|.|TRBJ2-7|TRBV28
TGTGCCAGCAGACAAGGGACACGTGGCCAAACCTTC
CASRQGTRGQTF
>.|.|TRBJ2-3|TRBV29-1
TGCAGCGTTGGGGCAGGGGCTGGGGCAGATACGCAGTATTTT
CSVGAGAGADTQYF
>.|.|TRBJ2-7|TRBV7-2
TGTGCCAGCAGCTTAAAATCAACAGCCTACGAGCAGTACTTC
CASSLKSTAYEQYF